This TCR beta chain is drawn from a study of beta chain features in type 1 diabetes. The study's findings and limits: VDJ junctions from patients with type 1 diabetes contained fewer insertions and more deletions. A moderate, significant TCRB CDR3 shortening appeared in type 1 diabetes across four CD4+ subsets.

As every portion of the isolated RNA was reverse transcribed, the sequencing read expressed TCRB transcripts. Method: immunoSEQ multiplex PCR; TCRdb's copy keeps in-frame clones and lacks some. The data contain 600,000 to 700,000 clones, roughly 12% of them seen just once; the ten biggest clones take up approximately 0.022%. The CDR3 contains 12 residues. Germline V lookup: CDR1 LNHNV, CDR2 YYDKDF (reference sequence). V was pared by 0 bases and J by 8 bases, with 2 bases between. Only a few counts were recorded for this clone. Its antigen remains unknown. The authors sorted CD4+ naive, central memory, regulatory and stem cell-like memory cells via CD45RO/CCR7/CD25/CD127/CD95/CD27.

Sequencing was performed on naive CD4+ T cells from blood. The source of this sequence is a young man with type 1 diabetes. This chain uses TRBV15 with TRBJ1-6, with D unclear. CDR3 in amino acids: CATSREDSPLHF. CDR3 DNA: TGTGCCACCAGCAGAGAGGATTCACCCCTCCACTTT.